This T cell receptor beta chain was obtained from a study of beta chain features in type 1 diabetes. Purity exceeding 98% was reached by all sorted populations. Whole-study findings and limits: HLA effects on TCRB rearrangement stayed unresolved here. Patients' naive, central memory and Treg TCRB repertoires seemed closer to one another than those of healthy donors.

The authors reverse transcribed all of the isolated RNA, so sequencing captured expressed TCRB transcripts. Repertoires were generated with immunoSEQ multiplex PCR, while TCRdb's copy carries only in-frame clones and drops some. The table records just over 150,000 clones, around 10% of them present only once. CDR3 size: 12 residues. Germline loops: CDR1 KGHSH, CDR2 LQKENI. Trimming took 4 bases from V and 8 from J, leaving 11 bases between them. Worth noting for this clone: Its antigen is unidentified.

The TCR sequence derives from a man aged 18 to 30 in good health. The J gene is TRBJ1-1, the V gene TRBV18, with D possibly TRBD1 on 6 matching bases. Sequencing input: central memory CD4+ T cells from blood. The CDR3 is CASSQKDREAFF. The CDR3 DNA reads TGTGCCAGCTCACAAAAGGACAGAGAAGCTTTCTTT.